This TCR beta chain was recorded in a study of CD8+CD57+ T cells in acquired aplastic anemia. Study-wide background: Mean yield of DNA from sorted CD4+ and CD8+ cells was approximately 3 ug.

Genomic DNA templated the TCR beta VDJ and CDR3 profiling. TCRdb reprocessed the reads with MiXCR, giving one entry per CDR3 protein. The data hold more than 70,000 distinct CDR3 sequences, with under 80% observed a single time. To note about this clonotype: The target antigen is unknown.

An expansion of CD8+CD57+ cells by flow cytometry had been shown in patients chosen for sequencing. Blood was sampled before the patients had received any therapy. Germline CDR1 reads DFQATT; CDR2 reads SNEGSKA (reference sequence). The V end was cut by 3 bases, the J end by 3 bases, with 8 bases between. The CDR3 extends over 12 amino acids. General study points: Levels of CD8+ Simpson's diversity were not significantly distinct in patients versus controls. Patients and controls turned out to have 25 to 30 CD8+ CDR3 sequences in common.

Sequenced material: sorted CD4+, CD8+, or CD8+CD57+ T cells (not recorded which) from PBMCs. The J gene is TRBJ1-1, the V gene TRBV20-1; D is perhaps TRBD1 (5 bases). This receptor was taken from a human donor with aplastic anemia. The CDR3 DNA sequence: TGCAGTGCTAGGCAACAGGACACTGAAGCTTTCTTT. Its translation: CSARQQDTEAFF.